This T cell receptor beta chain derives from a study of T cell responses to AZD1222 COVID-19 vaccine. In the study overall: Pooled together were second doses at about 4 or about 12 weeks.

Details on this clone: The antigen is undetermined.

Libraries were prepared by immunoSEQ multiplex PCR; TCRdb keeps only in-frame clonotypes and omits some of them. The profile shows 110,000 to 150,000 clones, 92% of them singletons. The junction had 5 bases not matched to a gene; V was cut back by 0 bases and J by 5 bases. Germline loops: CDR1 MGHRA, CDR2 YSYEKL. There are 16 residues in the CDR3. Study-level points and caveats: With dominance at 160-218 and 743-854, vaccine-associated CD4 TCRs spanned spike. White British ancestry dominated among donors, who included more females, and clonal diversity was possibly underestimated. A reported finding is that nearly half of spike-specific TCRs target unmutated variant regions.

V and J are TRBV4-1 and TRBJ2-7, with TRBD2 matching 12 bases. Sequencing was performed on peripheral blood, taken on day 0 of AZD1222 vaccination. The TCR originated in an adult in good health. Written as DNA, the CDR3 is TGCGCCAGCAGCCAAGACAGGACTAGCGGGAACCACGAGCAGTACTTC. Translated: CASSQDRTSGNHEQYF.